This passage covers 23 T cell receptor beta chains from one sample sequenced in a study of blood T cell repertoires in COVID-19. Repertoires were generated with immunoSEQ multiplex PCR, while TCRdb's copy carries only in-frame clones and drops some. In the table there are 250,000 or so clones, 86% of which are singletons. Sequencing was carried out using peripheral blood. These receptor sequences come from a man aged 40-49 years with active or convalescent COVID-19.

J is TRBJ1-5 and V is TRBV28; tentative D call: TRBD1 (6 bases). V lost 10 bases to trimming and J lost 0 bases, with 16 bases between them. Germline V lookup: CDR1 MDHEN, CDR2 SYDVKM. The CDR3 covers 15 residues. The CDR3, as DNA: TGTGCCACCTCACAGGGATTATATAGCAATCAGCCCCAGCATTTT. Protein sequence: CATSQGLYSNQPQHF.

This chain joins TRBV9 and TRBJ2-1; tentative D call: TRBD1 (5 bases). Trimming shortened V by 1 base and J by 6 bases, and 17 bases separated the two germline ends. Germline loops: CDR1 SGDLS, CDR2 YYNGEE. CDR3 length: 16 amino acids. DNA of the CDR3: TGTGCCAGCAGCGTAAAGAGAGCAGGGTCGGGCAATGAGCAGTTCTTC. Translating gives CASSVKRAGSGNEQFF.

This chain's CDR3 is CASSVQGRGRDTQYF. The CDR3 coding sequence is TGTGCCAGCAGCGTACAGGGGCGAGGGAGAGATACGCAGTATTTT. This sequence joins TRBV6-4 and TRBJ2-3; 7 bases match TRBD1. The CDR3 contains 15 residues. CDR1 is MRHNA and CDR2 is SNTAGT in the germline V gene. The junction had 11 bases not matched to a gene; V was cut back by 6 bases and J by 5 bases.

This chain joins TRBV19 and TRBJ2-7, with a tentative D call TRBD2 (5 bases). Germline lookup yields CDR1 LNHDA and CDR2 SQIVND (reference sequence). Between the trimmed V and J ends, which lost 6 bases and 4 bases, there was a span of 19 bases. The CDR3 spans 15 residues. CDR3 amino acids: CASRGKPEGSYEQYF. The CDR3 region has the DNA TGTGCCAGTAGAGGAAAGCCTGAGGGATCGTACGAGCAGTACTTC.

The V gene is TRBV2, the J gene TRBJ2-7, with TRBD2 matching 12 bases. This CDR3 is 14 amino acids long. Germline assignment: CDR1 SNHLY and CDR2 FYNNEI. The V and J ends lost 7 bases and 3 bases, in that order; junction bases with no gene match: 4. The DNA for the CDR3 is TGTGCCAGCAATGGACTAGCGGGACTCTACGAGCAGTACTTC. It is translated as CASNGLAGLYEQYF.

This chain's CDR3 is CASSLGEGYEQYF. The CDR3 bases are TGTGCCAGCAGCTTAGGAGAGGGCTACGAGCAGTACTTC. This chain connects TRBV7-3 to TRBJ2-7; D possibly corresponds to TRBD2 (5 bases). V was pared by 2 bases and J by 3 bases, with 8 bases between. The CDR3 runs to 13 residues. Germline V gene sequence: CDR1 SGHTA, CDR2 FQGTGA.

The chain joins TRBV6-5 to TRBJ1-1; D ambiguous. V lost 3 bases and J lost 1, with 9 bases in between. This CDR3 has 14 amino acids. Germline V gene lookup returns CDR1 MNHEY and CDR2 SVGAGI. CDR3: CASSYRQTNTEAFF. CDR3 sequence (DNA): TGTGCCAGCAGTTATCGACAAACGAACACTGAAGCTTTCTTT.

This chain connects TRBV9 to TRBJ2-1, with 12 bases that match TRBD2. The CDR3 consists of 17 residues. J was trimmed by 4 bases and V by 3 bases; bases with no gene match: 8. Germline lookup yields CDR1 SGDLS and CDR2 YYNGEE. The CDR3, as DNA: TGTGCCAGCAGCGCCAGACGGACTAGCGGGACTTACAATGAGCAGTTCTTC. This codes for CASSARRTSGTYNEQFF.

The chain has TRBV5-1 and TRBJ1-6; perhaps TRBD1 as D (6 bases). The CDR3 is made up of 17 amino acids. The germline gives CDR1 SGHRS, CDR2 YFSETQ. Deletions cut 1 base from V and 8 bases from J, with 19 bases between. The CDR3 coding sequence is TGCGCCAGCAGCTTGACAACCGGGACGCCAGGGGATTCACCCCTCCACTTT. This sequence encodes CASSLTTGTPGDSPLHF.

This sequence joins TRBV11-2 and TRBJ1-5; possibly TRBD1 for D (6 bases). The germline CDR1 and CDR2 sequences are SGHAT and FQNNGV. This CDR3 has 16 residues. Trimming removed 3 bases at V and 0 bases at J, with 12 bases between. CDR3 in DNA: TGTGCCAGCAGCTTCGGGGGGCCTAGTAGCAATCAGCCCCAGCATTTT. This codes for CASSFGGPSSNQPQHF.

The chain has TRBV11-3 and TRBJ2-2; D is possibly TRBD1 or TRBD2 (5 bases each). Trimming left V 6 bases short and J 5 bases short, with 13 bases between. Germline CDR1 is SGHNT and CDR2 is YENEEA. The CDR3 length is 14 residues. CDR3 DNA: TGTGCCAGCAGGTTACAGGACTTTACCGGGGAGCTGTTTTTT. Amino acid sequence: CASRLQDFTGELFF.

DNA of the CDR3: TGTGCCAGCTCACCACCCGACAGGCCCGGCGGTCCCTACGAGCAGTACTTC. Amino acid sequence: CASSPPDRPGGPYEQYF. This chain uses TRBV18 with TRBJ2-7; possibly TRBD1 for D (6 bases). Germline V gene lookup returns CDR1 KGHSH and CDR2 LQKENI. CDR3 length: 17 amino acids. Trimming cost V 0 bases and J 2 bases, with 17 bases left between them.

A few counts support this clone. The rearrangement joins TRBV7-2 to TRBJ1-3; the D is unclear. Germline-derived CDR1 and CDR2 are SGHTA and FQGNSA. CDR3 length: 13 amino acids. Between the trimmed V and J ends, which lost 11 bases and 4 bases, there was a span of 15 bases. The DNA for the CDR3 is TGTGCCGCGACCGTCAGCGAGGGAAACACCATATATTTT. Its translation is CAATVSEGNTIYF.

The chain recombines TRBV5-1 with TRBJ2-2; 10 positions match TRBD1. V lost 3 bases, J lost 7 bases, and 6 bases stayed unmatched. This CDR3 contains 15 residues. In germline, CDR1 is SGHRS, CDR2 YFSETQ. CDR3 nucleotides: TGCGCCAGCAGCTCGACAGGGGGCGAGGGCGGGGAGCTGTTTTTT. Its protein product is CASSSTGGEGGELFF.

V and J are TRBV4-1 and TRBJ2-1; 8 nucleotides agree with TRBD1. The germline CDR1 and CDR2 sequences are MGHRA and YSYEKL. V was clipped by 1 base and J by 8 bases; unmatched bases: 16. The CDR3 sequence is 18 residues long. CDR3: CASSQVITGGSGSDEQFF. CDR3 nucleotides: TGCGCCAGCAGCCAAGTAATAACAGGGGGTTCGGGTTCGGATGAGCAGTTCTTC.

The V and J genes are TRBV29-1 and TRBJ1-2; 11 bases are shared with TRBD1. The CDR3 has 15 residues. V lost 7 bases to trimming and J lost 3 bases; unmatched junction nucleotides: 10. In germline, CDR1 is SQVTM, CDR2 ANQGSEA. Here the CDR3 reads CSAIGQGARDYGYTF. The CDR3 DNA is TGCAGCGCCATCGGACAGGGGGCGCGGGACTATGGCTACACCTTC.

CDR3 coding DNA: TGTGCCAGCAGCTCCCCTAGCCCTCTAAGGGGACTATCCTACGAGCAGTACTTC. The encoded protein is CASSSPSPLRGLSYEQYF. The chain is built from TRBV7-9 and TRBJ2-7; 7 nucleotides match TRBD2. The V gene's germline CDR1 is SEHNR and CDR2 FQNEAQ (reference sequence). Trimming at V came to 4 bases and at J to 1 base, leaving 16 bases not matched to a gene. The CDR3 length is 18 residues.

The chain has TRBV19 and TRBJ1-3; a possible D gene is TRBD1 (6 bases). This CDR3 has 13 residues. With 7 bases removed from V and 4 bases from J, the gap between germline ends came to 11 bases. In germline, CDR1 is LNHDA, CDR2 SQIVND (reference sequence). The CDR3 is CASMGAEGNTIYF. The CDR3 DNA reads TGTGCCAGTATGGGGGCGGAGGGAAACACCATATATTTT.

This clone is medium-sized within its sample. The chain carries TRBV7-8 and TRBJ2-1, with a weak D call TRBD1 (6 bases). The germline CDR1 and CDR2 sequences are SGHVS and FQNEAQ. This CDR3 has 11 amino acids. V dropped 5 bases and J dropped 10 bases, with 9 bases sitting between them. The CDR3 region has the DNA TGTGCCAGCAGCCCCGGACAGGAGCAGTTCTTC. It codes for CASSPGQEQFF.

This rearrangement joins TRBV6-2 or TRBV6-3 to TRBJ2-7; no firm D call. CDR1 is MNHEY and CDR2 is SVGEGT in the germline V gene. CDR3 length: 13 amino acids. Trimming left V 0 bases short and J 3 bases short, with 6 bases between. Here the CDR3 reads CASSYSTGYEQYF. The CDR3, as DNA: TGTGCCAGCAGTTACTCGACGGGCTACGAGCAGTACTTC.

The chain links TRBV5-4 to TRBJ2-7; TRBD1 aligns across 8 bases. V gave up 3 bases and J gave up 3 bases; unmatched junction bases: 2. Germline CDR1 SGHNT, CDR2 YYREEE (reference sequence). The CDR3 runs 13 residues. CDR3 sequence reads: CASSSGQGYEQYF. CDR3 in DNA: TGTGCCAGCAGCTCCGGACAGGGCTACGAGCAGTACTTC.

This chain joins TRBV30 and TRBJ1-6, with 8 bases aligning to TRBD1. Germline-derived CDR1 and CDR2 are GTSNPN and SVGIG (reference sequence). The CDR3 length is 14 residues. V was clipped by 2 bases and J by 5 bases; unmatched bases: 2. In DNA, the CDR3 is TGTGCCTGGAGTCACAGGGGGGATAATTCACCCCTCCACTTT. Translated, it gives CAWSHRGDNSPLHF.

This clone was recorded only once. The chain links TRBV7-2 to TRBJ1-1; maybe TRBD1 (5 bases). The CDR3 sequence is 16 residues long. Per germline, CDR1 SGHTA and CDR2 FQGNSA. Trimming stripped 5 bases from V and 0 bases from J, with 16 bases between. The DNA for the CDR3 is TGTGCCAGCAGCCCAACTAGGAGGGGCATGAACACTGAAGCTTTCTTT. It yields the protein CASSPTRRGMNTEAFF.